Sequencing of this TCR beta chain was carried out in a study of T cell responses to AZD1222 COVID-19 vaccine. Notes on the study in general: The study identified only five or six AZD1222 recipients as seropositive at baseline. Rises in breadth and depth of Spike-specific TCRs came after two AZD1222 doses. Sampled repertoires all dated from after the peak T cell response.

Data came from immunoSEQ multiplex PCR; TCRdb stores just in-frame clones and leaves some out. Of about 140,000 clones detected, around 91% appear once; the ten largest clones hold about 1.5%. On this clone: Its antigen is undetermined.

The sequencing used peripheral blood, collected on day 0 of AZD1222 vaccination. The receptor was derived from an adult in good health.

CDR3 DNA sequence: TGTGCCAGTACCCCGGCGGGCACAGATACGCAGTATTTT. This sequence encodes CASTPAGTDTQYF. This rearrangement joins TRBV19 to TRBJ2-3; D is unresolved. Trimming removed 7 bases from V and 1 base from J, with 9 bases in between. This CDR3 contains 13 residues. Per germline, CDR1 LNHDA and CDR2 SQIVND (reference sequence).